This TCR beta chain was recovered during a study of blood T cell repertoires in COVID-19. Study information: T cells, B-cell-depleted T cells, or PBMCs provided the cDNA or gDNA that served as material.

This CDR3 has 14 residues. Trimming removed 3 bases from V and 3 bases from J, with 11 bases in between. The germline V gene has CDR1 MNHNS and CDR2 SASEGT. The data were produced by immunoSEQ multiplex PCR, yet TCRdb's version contains in-frame clones alone and is incomplete. This sample has approximately 130,000 clones, with about 75% found just once. The sequenced material came from peripheral blood. This clonotype was sampled from a man of 80 years or more with acute or convalescent COVID-19. This chain links TRBV6-1 with TRBJ1-1; D is unclear. CDR3 region: CASSDRVTYTEAFF. The CDR3 DNA reads as TGTGCCAGCAGTGATCGCGTTACCTACACTGAAGCTTTCTTT.